This T cell receptor beta chain was found in a study of blood T cell repertoires in COVID-19. Overall study context: Spain, Italy and the United States supplied samples that represented acute and convalescent COVID-19. T cells, B-cell-depleted T cells, or PBMCs supplied cDNA or gDNA.

There are 12 residues in the CDR3. From germline, CDR1 is SNHLY and CDR2 FYNNEI. V was cut by 3 bases and J by 3 bases, with 6 bases left in between. Original handling: From reference gene primer amplification, estimates of nucleated cell counts were derived. Clones were sequenced by immunoSEQ multiplex PCR, and TCRdb holds only the in-frame ones, with some missing. V, J and clone size were drawn from that table, and D and trimming were deduced from the DNA. The sample has about 130,000 clones, approximately 74% seen once. This clone was counted a few times. The receptor was isolated from a man in his sixties with acute or convalescent COVID-19. The sample comprised peripheral blood. V usage is TRBV2 and J usage is TRBJ2-7; possible D gene TRBD1, 6 bases. CDR3 DNA sequence: TGTGCCAGCAGTGACAGGGGCTACGAGCAGTACTTC. Its translation: CASSDRGYEQYF.